This is a list of T cell receptor beta chains from one sample in a study of CD8 T cells in Susac syndrome. From the immunoSEQ multiplex PCR reads, TCRdb called clonotypes with MiXCR, one entry per CDR3 protein. The data hold 170,000 or so distinct CDR3 sequences, with over 85% observed a single time. The material sequenced was CD4+ T cells from PBMCs. The origin of the receptors is a human donor with multiple sclerosis. Both conserved end residues are part of each CDR3. D genes are given only for firm matches. Only part of the rows carry a size: once, few, many, or a class if the clone is expanded.

size	D	J	V	CDR3	DNA
-	-	TRBJ1-1	TRBV4-1	CASSPPTNGGTEAFF	TGCGCCAGCAGCCCACCCACTAACGGGGGGACTGAAGCTTTCTTT
-	TRBD1	TRBJ2-5	TRBV28	CASSPYRGTGDGETQYF	TGTGCCAGCAGTCCCTATCGCGGGACAGGGGATGGGGAGACCCAGTACTTC
-	TRBD1	TRBJ1-1	TRBV5-1	CASSPQPGTGMNTEAFF	TGCGCCAGCAGCCCCCAGCCCGGGACAGGGATGAACACTGAAGCTTTCTTT
-	-	TRBJ2-2	TRBV5-1	CASSLSSPGTGELFF	TGCGCCAGCAGCTTGTCATCCCCGGGGACCGGGGAGCTGTTTTTT
-	TRBD1	TRBJ2-2	TRBV5-1	CASSLLGTANTGELFF	TGCGCCAGCAGCCTGCTCGGGACAGCGAACACCGGGGAGCTGTTTTTT
-	-	TRBJ2-5	TRBV24-1	CATSDSQGYQETQYF	TGTGCCACCAGTGATTCTCAGGGGTACCAAGAGACCCAGTACTTC
-	-	TRBJ2-1	TRBV2	CASSGPAIEQFF	TGTGCCAGCAGTGGGCCAGCGATTGAGCAGTTCTTC
-	-	TRBJ2-6	TRBV5-1	CASSLSWGAGANVLTF	TGCGCCAGCAGCTTGTCATGGGGGGCTGGGGCCAACGTCCTGACTTTC
-	TRBD1	TRBJ2-1	TRBV24-1	CATSSNGQGRYNEQFF	TGTGCCACCAGTTCTAACGGACAGGGAAGATACAATGAGCAGTTCTTC
-	-	TRBJ2-7	TRBV7-9	CASSGDPLLASEQYF	TGTGCCAGCAGCGGAGACCCGTTGCTAGCAAGCGAGCAGTACTTC
-	TRBD2	TRBJ2-5	TRBV12-3/TRBV12-4	CASSSLTSGRRETQYF	TGTGCCAGCAGTTCTCTGACTAGCGGTCGGAGGGAGACCCAGTACTTC
-	-	TRBJ2-7	TRBV5-1	CASSFGQTSYEQYF	TGCGCCAGCAGCTTCGGACAGACATCCTACGAGCAGTACTTC
-	-	TRBJ1-1	TRBV19	CASSALRNTEAFF	TGTGCCAGTAGTGCCTTGAGGAACACTGAAGCTTTCTTT
-	TRBD1	TRBJ2-1	TRBV5-1	CASSLGDRDSNEQFF	TGCGCCAGCAGCTTGGGTGACAGGGATTCTAATGAGCAGTTCTTC
-	TRBD2	TRBJ2-7	TRBV7-2	CASSLVSLAGGPEQYF	TGTGCCAGCAGCTTAGTTTCGCTAGCGGGAGGACCCGAGCAGTACTTC
-	-	TRBJ1-2	TRBV12-3/TRBV12-4	CASSLMRGGYTF	TGTGCCAGCAGTTTAATGAGGGGAGGCTACACCTTC
-	TRBD1	TRBJ1-4	TRBV7-9	CASSPGQGQGGEKLFF	TGTGCCAGCAGCCCGGGACAGGGGCAGGGTGGCGAAAAACTGTTTTTT
-	-	TRBJ1-2	TRBV5-6	CASSLFGPLGNYGYTF	TGTGCCAGCAGCTTGTTTGGTCCGCTGGGTAACTATGGCTACACCTTC
-	TRBD2	TRBJ2-4	TRBV6-2/TRBV6-3	CASNRLAGPRNIQYF	TGTGCCAGCAATCGACTAGCGGGACCAAGGAACATTCAGTACTTC
-	TRBD2	TRBJ2-3	TRBV2	CASSVGTSGGAPDTQYF	TGTGCCAGCAGTGTCGGGACTAGCGGGGGGGCCCCCGATACGCAGTATTTT
-	-	TRBJ1-4	TRBV3-1	CASSQGLREKLFF	TGTGCCAGCAGCCAAGGGTTAAGGGAAAAACTGTTTTTT
-	-	TRBJ2-1	TRBV12-3/TRBV12-4	CASLRGPPYNEQFF	TGTGCCAGCCTCAGGGGACCCCCATACAATGAGCAGTTCTTC
-	TRBD2	TRBJ2-5	TRBV9	CASSVAGGRSETQYF	TGTGCCAGCAGTGTAGCGGGGGGGCGATCCGAGACCCAGTACTTC
-	TRBD2	TRBJ2-3	TRBV10-3	CAIGAGGKVDTQYF	TGTGCCATCGGAGCGGGGGGCAAGGTAGATACGCAGTATTTT
-	-	TRBJ2-5	TRBV25-1	CASSDYKRQETQYF	TGTGCCAGCAGTGACTATAAACGACAAGAGACCCAGTACTTC
-	TRBD1	TRBJ2-3	TRBV29-1	CSDRDRRTDTQYF	TGCAGCGACCGGGACAGACGCACAGATACGCAGTATTTT
-	-	TRBJ2-1	TRBV6-2/TRBV6-3	CASKYSSYNEQFF	TGTGCCAGCAAGTATAGCTCCTACAATGAGCAGTTCTTC
-	-	TRBJ1-3	TRBV2	CASSFPAYGNTIYF	TGTGCCAGCAGTTTTCCGGCATACGGAAACACCATATATTTT
-	-	TRBJ1-1	TRBV18	CASSPAAMNTEAFF	TGTGCCAGCTCACCAGCGGCCATGAACACTGAAGCTTTCTTT
-	TRBD1	TRBJ1-4	TRBV2	CASSGQGIREKLFF	TGTGCCAGCAGTGGACAGGGGATCCGCGAAAAACTGTTTTTT
-	-	TRBJ2-2	TRBV19	CASLDGNTGELFF	TGTGCCAGTCTGGACGGAAACACCGGGGAGCTGTTTTTT
-	TRBD2	TRBJ2-1	TRBV2	CASSLAGVTNEQFF	TGTGCCAGCAGCCTAGCGGGAGTAACGAATGAGCAGTTCTTC
-	-	TRBJ2-7	TRBV28	CASRQKKYEQYF	TGTGCCAGCAGACAAAAAAAATACGAGCAGTACTTC
-	-	TRBJ2-1	TRBV28	CASSTWTGEFF	TGTGCCAGCAGTACTTGGACTGGGGAGTTCTTC
once	-	TRBJ2-2	TRBV7-3	CASSPSQGDGELFF	TGTGCCAGCAGCCCCAGCCAAGGGGACGGGGAGCTGTTTTTT
-	TRBD1	TRBJ1-2	TRBV28	CASSYGQGGSGYTF	TGTGCCAGCAGTTACGGACAGGGGGGTTCTGGCTACACCTTC
-	-	TRBJ1-2	TRBV11-2	CASSLGRTDGYTF	TGTGCCAGCAGCTTAGGCCGTACCGATGGCTACACCTTC
once	-	TRBJ2-7	TRBV20-1	CSASRRGYEQYF	TGCAGTGCTAGTCGCAGGGGCTACGAGCAGTACTTC
-	TRBD1	TRBJ2-2	TRBV5-4	CASSLVGTGGLGAGVF	TGTGCCAGCAGCTTGGTGGGTACAGGGGGACTCGGGGCTGGAGTTTTT
-	-	TRBJ2-1	TRBV3-1	CASSLTGSSSYNEQFF	TGTGCCAGCAGTCTAACGGGGTCAAGCTCCTACAATGAGCAGTTCTTC
-	-	TRBJ1-3	TRBV3-1	CASSQGGDGNTIYF	TGTGCCAGCAGCCAAGGAGGGGACGGAAACACCATATATTTT
-	TRBD2	TRBJ2-3	TRBV15	CATSRQLAGKDTQYF	TGTGCCACCAGCAGGCAGTTAGCGGGTAAAGATACGCAGTATTTT
once	TRBD2	TRBJ2-2	TRBV6-1	CASGFPGTTNTGELFF	TGTGCCAGTGGCTTTCCCGGGACTACGAACACCGGGGAGCTGTTTTTT
-	-	TRBJ2-5	TRBV20-1	CSARFTETQYF	TGCAGTGCTAGATTTACGGAGACCCAGTACTTC
-	-	TRBJ1-4	TRBV12-3/TRBV12-4	CASSLAAEKLFF	TGTGCCAGCAGTTTAGCGGCGGAAAAACTGTTTTTT
once	-	TRBJ2-2	TRBV30	CAWSKGGELFF	TGTGCCTGGAGCAAAGGCGGGGAGCTGTTTTTT
-	-	TRBJ2-7	TRBV7-2	CASSLGVTVDYEQYF	TGTGCCAGCAGCCTGGGGGTGACAGTAGACTACGAGCAGTACTTC
few	TRBD1	TRBJ2-5	TRBV11-2	CASSSGQGAETQYF	TGTGCCAGCAGCTCGGGACAGGGGGCCGAGACCCAGTACTTC
-	-	TRBJ2-6	TRBV29-1	CSVDVVGANVLTF	TGCAGCGTTGACGTGGTTGGGGCCAACGTCCTGACTTTC
-	-	TRBJ1-1	TRBV10-3	CAISAENTEAFF	TGTGCCATCAGTGCTGAGAACACTGAAGCTTTCTTT
-	-	TRBJ2-7	TRBV4-3	CASSQGRSPKGDEQYF	TGCGCCAGCAGCCAAGGCCGGTCCCCCAAAGGGGACGAGCAGTACTTC
once	-	TRBJ1-2	TRBV5-1	CASSFGPYDTNYGYTF	TGCGCCAGCAGCTTCGGTCCTTACGATACAAACTATGGCTACACCTTC
-	TRBD1	TRBJ1-1	TRBV29-1	CSVARGLGTEAFF	TGCAGCGTTGCCAGGGGGCTGGGCACTGAAGCTTTCTTT
-	TRBD2	TRBJ2-5	TRBV10-3	CAISPGLATSETQYF	TGTGCCATCAGTCCGGGACTAGCAACTTCAGAGACCCAGTACTTC
-	-	TRBJ2-7	TRBV4-1	CASSQVEGIYEQYF	TGCGCCAGCAGCCAAGTGGAGGGGATCTACGAGCAGTACTTC
-	TRBD2	TRBJ2-1	TRBV9	CASSVASGAYNEQFF	TGTGCCAGCAGCGTAGCTAGCGGGGCCTACAATGAGCAGTTCTTC
once	-	TRBJ1-5	TRBV19	CASSFLGQPIDSNQPQHF	TGTGCCAGTAGTTTCCTAGGACAGCCAATCGATAGCAATCAGCCCCAGCATTTT
-	-	TRBJ2-3	TRBV4-3	CASSQGNSAYTDTQYF	TGCGCCAGCAGCCAAGGCAATAGCGCGTACACAGATACGCAGTATTTT